This T cell receptor beta chain was observed in a study of a mutant IDH1 vaccine in newly diagnosed glioma. Study as a whole: First vaccine doses came 4-6 weeks after radiotherapy alone, or with temozolomide cycles. Antecedent treatment encompassed radiotherapy, temozolomide, or their combination; the majority received both. Averaging around 40 years of age, treated patients were around 60% male and roughly 40% female.

Trimming took off 7 bases at V and 4 bases at J, with 10 bases between the two ends. From germline, CDR1 is SQVTM and CDR2 ANQGSEA. The CDR3 is 12 amino acids. Time point reported: week 47, end of study. The investigators gave 300 ug of mutant IDH1 20-mer peptide in each vaccine dose, together with topical imiquimod. The study enrolled donors with new WHO grade 3 or 4 IDH1-mutant, ATRX-lost astrocytomas. About this clone itself: What it binds is unknown.

TCRdb's table, derived via immunoSEQ multiplex PCR, lists solely in-frame clones and lacks some. The sample yields approximately 58,000 clones, roughly 80% seen once. The clonotype originates from a young man with glioma. The material was PBMCs, obtained from a glioma patient whose treatment included an IDH1 peptide vaccine. This rearrangement joins TRBV29-1 to TRBJ2-2; TRBD1 or TRBD2 may be the D gene (5 bases each). CDR3 in amino acids: CSAGAGTGELFF. In DNA, the CDR3 is TGCAGCGCCGGGGCAGGCACCGGGGAGCTGTTTTTT.